The clone carrying this TCR beta chain was observed at least ten times. Authors' processing steps: Estimated nucleated cell counts came from reference gene primer amplification. TCRdb keeps only in-frame clones here, not all; method: immunoSEQ multiplex PCR. The DNA gave D and trimming, while V, J and clone size come from that table. In the table there are about 210,000 clones, roughly four fifths of which are singletons. CDR3 length equals 14 residues. V was pared by 4 bases and J by 5 bases, with 14 bases between. Germline CDR1 SGHDN, CDR2 FVKESK. The data belong to a study of blood T cell repertoires in COVID-19. The age range of participants was about 18 to 89 years, with residence in about 25 US areas. Cohort placement rested on clinical history that participants reported themselves.

The V gene is TRBV14, the J gene TRBJ1-2; tentatively, D is TRBD1 (6 bases). The clonotype comes from a man aged 40-50 years who had recovered from COVID-19. The specimen sequenced was PBMCs or T cells enriched from blood (not recorded which). The CDR3 bases are TGTGCCAGCAGCCCACAGGGACCTGGGTATGGCTACACCTTC. Amino acids: CASSPQGPGYGYTF.